Shown below are 15 T cell receptor beta chains from a single sample sequenced in a study of T cell responses to AZD1222 COVID-19 vaccine. TCRdb's copy holds only in-frame clones and misses some; the assay was immunoSEQ multiplex PCR. This table holds under 100,000 clones, over 85% found once. Source: peripheral blood, taken 28 days after the second AZD1222 dose. The receptor set was obtained from an adult who received the AZD1222 COVID-19 vaccine.

This clone was picked up one time. The chain has TRBV27 and TRBJ2-6; D is ambiguous. The CDR3 is 15 amino acids. V lost 8 bases, J lost 4 bases, and 15 bases lay in between. Germline V CDR1 and CDR2: MNHEY, SMNVEV (reference sequence). DNA for the CDR3: TGTGCCAGCTCGTACCTGGTGGAGGGGGCCAACGTCCTGACTTTC. Its protein product is CASSYLVEGANVLTF.

The rearrangement uses TRBV4-1 and TRBJ2-7; D is uncertain. The CDR3 length is 17 residues. V lost 0 bases, J lost 2 bases, and 17 bases lay in between. Germline loops: CDR1 MGHRA, CDR2 YSYEKL. The CDR3 nucleotides are TGCGCCAGCAGCCAAGAATTGGCCAGGCACCCTCCCTACGAGCAGTACGTC. This encodes CASSQELARHPPYEQYV.

The chain recombines TRBV6-5 with TRBJ1-6; 7 bases map to TRBD1. The V gene's germline CDR1 is MNHEY and CDR2 SVGAGI. The CDR3 has 14 residues. The junction had 7 bases not matched to a gene; V was cut back by 4 bases and J by 10 bases. CDR3 sequence (DNA): TGTGCCAGCAGTTCCGACAGGGAACGGTCACCCCTCCACTTT. This translates into CASSSDRERSPLHF.

The chain employs TRBV5-1 and TRBJ2-7, with 13 bases matching TRBD2. J gave up 6 bases and V 4 bases, and 4 bases lay outside the gene matches. The CDR3 length is 14 residues. The germline CDR1 and CDR2 sequences are SGHRS and YFSETQ. Here the CDR3 DNA reads TGCGCCAGCAGCATGGGACTAGCGGGGACCGAGCAGTACTTC. It is translated as CASSMGLAGTEQYF.

The chain employs TRBV20-1 and TRBJ1-2; no clear D gene. Germline lookup yields CDR1 DFQATT and CDR2 SNEGSKA (reference sequence). CDR3 size: 10 residues. Trimming removed 7 bases at V and 8 bases at J, with 11 bases between. The chain's CDR3 is CSVLGGGYTF. The CDR3 DNA reads TGCAGTGTCTTGGGTGGCGGCTACACCTTC.

The rearrangement joins TRBV20-1 to TRBJ2-5, with D hard to call. Trimming removed 5 bases at V and 2 bases at J, with 3 bases between. The V gene's germline CDR1 is DFQATT and CDR2 SNEGSKA (reference sequence). This CDR3 has 10 residues. The CDR3 loop reads CSAHQETQYF. CDR3 nucleotide sequence: TGCAGTGCTCATCAAGAGACCCAGTACTTC.

V gene TRBV19 combines with J gene TRBJ1-5; D is ambiguous. The CDR3 runs 17 residues. Trimming stripped 5 bases from V and 0 bases from J, with 17 bases between. Per the germline V gene, CDR1 is LNHDA and CDR2 is SQIVND (reference sequence). This chain's CDR3 is CASSQAETLYSNQPQHF. DNA for the CDR3: TGTGCCAGTAGTCAAGCAGAGACCCTGTATAGCAATCAGCCCCAGCATTTT.

The CDR3 reads CSASRDSNQPQHF. The DNA for the CDR3 is TGCAGTGCTAGTCGGGACAGCAATCAGCCCCAGCATTTT. This chain uses TRBV20-1 with TRBJ1-5, with D possibly matching TRBD1 (5 bases). Germline CDR1 DFQATT, CDR2 SNEGSKA (reference sequence). V was shortened by 3 bases and J by 1 base, with 7 bases between the two germline ends. This CDR3 contains 13 residues.

Written as DNA, the CDR3 is TGCGCCAGCAGCTTGGGCGGGACATACCTCTATGGCTACACCTTC. This sequence encodes CASSLGGTYLYGYTF. The J gene is TRBJ1-2, the V gene TRBV5-1, with D possibly TRBD1 on 6 matching bases. The germline V and J ends were trimmed by 0 bases and 4 bases, with 13 bases remaining between them. The CDR3 totals 15 residues. CDR1 is SGHRS and CDR2 is YFSETQ in the germline V gene.

V is TRBV12-3 or TRBV12-4 and J is TRBJ1-2; possible D gene TRBD1, 6 bases. V shed 6 bases and J shed 8 bases, with 13 bases lying between them. CDR3 size: 12 residues. The CDR3 sequence: CASRQGFWGYTF. The CDR3 nucleotides read TGTGCCAGCAGGCAGGGGTTTTGGGGCTACACCTTC.

This clone has only one observation. The V gene is TRBV6-5, the J gene TRBJ2-7; possible D gene TRBD1, 6 bases. The CDR3 length is 14 residues. Trimming shortened V by 6 bases and J by 6 bases, and 18 bases separated the two germline ends. Germline CDR1 MNHEY, CDR2 SVGAGI. The CDR3 region is CASRRTVLSGEQYV. For the CDR3, the DNA is TGTGCCAGCAGGAGGACAGTTTTGTCGGGCGAGCAGTACGTC.

J is TRBJ2-5 and V is TRBV5-1, with D uncertain. Trimming left V 5 bases short and J 1 base short, with 18 bases between. The CDR3 is made up of 16 amino acids. The germline gives CDR1 SGHRS, CDR2 YFSETQ. This CDR3 reads CASSPTGFPAQETQYF. The CDR3 DNA follows: TGCGCCAGCAGTCCCACTGGTTTCCCTGCCCAAGAGACCCAGTACTTC.

The J gene is TRBJ2-3, the V gene TRBV19, with 11 bases lining up with TRBD1. The junction had 6 bases not matched to a gene; V was cut back by 10 bases and J by 3 bases. The CDR3 loop spans 14 amino acids. Germline lookup yields CDR1 LNHDA and CDR2 SQIVND (reference sequence). The CDR3 DNA follows: TGTGCCACCGCCGGACAGGGGGCAACAGATACGCAGTATTTT. Amino acids: CATAGQGATDTQYF. The whole variable domain, remainder taken from reference TRBV19 and TRBJ2-3, is DGGITQSPKYLFRKEGQNVTLSCEQNLNHDAMYWYRQDPGQGLRLIYYSQIVNDFQKGDIAEGYSVSREKKESFPLTVTSAQKNPTAFYLCATAGQGATDTQYFGPGTRLTVL.

Notes on this clone: At one end, the junction sequence differs from germline, possibly due to a read error. The genes are TRBV7-2 and TRBJ2-5; D perhaps matches TRBD2 (6 bases). The length of the CDR3 is 14 residues. Germline V gives CDR1 SGHTA, CDR2 FQGNSA. DNA for the CDR3: TGTGCCAGCACCTTAAGACTAGGGGCAGAGACCCAGTACTTC. Its translation is CASTLRLGAETQYF.

J is TRBJ2-4 and V is TRBV7-9; D is possibly TRBD2 (6 bases). Trimming took 5 bases from V and 7 from J, leaving 18 bases between them. Germline V gene lookup returns CDR1 SEHNR and CDR2 FQNEAQ (reference sequence). This CDR3 has 15 residues. In DNA form, the CDR3 reads TGTGCCAGCAGCATCCGGACCGGGAGAATGAACATTCAGTACTTC. Translation gives CASSIRTGRMNIQYF.